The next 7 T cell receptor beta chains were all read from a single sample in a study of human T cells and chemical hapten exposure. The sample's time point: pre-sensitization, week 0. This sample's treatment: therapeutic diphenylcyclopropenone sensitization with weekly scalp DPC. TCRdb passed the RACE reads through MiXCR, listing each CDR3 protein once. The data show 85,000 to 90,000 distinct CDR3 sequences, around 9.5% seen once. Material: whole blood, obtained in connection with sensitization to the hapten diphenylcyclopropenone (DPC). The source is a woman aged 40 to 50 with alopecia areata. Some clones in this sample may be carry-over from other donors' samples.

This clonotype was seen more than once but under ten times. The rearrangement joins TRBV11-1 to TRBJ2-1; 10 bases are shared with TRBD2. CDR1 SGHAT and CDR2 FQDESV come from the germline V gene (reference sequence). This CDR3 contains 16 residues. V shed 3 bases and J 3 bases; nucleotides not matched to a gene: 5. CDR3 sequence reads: CASSLSLAGDYNEQFF. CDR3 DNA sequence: TGTGCCAGCAGCTTGTCGCTAGCGGGGGACTACAATGAGCAGTTCTTC.

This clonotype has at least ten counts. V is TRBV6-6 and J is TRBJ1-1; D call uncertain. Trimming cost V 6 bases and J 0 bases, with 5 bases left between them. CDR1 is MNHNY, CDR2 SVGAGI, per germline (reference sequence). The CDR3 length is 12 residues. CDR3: CASSRMNTEAFF. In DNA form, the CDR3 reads TGTGCCAGCAGCCGGATGAACACTGAAGCTTTCTTT.

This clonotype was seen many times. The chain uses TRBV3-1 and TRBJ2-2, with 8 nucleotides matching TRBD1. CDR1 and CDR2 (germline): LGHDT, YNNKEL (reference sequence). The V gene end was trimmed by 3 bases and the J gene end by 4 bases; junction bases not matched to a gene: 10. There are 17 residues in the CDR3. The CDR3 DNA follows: TGTGCCAGCAGCCAGAAGATTAGACAGGGGTTCACCGGGGAGCTGTTTTTT. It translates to CASSQKIRQGFTGELFF.

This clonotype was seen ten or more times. In DNA, the CDR3 is TGTGCCAGCAGTGAAGGTTTGGGCGAGCAGTACTTC. Residues: CASSEGLGEQYF. This chain uses TRBV2 with TRBJ2-7; no definite D call. Germline V CDR1 and CDR2: SNHLY, FYNNEI. V shed 1 base and J shed 6 bases, with 7 bases lying between them. The CDR3 runs 12 residues.

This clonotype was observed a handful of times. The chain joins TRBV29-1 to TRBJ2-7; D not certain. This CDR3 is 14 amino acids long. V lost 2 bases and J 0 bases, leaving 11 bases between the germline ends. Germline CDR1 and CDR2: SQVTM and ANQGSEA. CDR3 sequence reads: CSVESVGSSYEQYF. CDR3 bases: TGCAGCGTTGAATCTGTTGGTAGCTCCTACGAGCAGTACTTC.

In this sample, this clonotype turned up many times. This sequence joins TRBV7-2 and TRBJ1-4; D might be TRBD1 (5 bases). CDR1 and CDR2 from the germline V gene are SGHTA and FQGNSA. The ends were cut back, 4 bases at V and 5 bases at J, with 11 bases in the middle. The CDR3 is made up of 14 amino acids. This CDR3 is CASSSGTGNEKLFF. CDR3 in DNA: TGTGCCAGCAGCTCCGGGACGGGGAATGAAAAACTGTTTTTT.

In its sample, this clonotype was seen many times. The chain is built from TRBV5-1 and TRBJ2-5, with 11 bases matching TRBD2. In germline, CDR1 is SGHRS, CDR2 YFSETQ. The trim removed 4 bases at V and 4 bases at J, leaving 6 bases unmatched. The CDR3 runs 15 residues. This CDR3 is CASSEYTSGGETQYF. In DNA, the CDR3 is TGCGCCAGCAGCGAGTACACTAGCGGGGGAGAGACCCAGTACTTC.